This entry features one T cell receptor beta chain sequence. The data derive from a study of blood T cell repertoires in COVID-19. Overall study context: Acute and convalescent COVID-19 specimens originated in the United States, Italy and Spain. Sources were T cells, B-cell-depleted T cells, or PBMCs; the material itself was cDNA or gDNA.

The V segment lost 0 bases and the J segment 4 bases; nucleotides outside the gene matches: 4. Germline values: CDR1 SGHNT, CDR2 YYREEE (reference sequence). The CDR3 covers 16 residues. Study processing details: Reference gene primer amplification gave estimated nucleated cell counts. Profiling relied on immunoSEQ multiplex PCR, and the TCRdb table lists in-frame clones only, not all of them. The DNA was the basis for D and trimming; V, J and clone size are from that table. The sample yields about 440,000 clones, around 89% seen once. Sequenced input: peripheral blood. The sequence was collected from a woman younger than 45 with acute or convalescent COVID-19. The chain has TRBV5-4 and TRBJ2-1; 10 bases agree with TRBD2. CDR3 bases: TGTGCCAGCAGCTTGGTATTACTAGCGGGGTACAATGAGCAGTTCTTC. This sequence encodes CASSLVLLAGYNEQFF.